One sample yielded the 27 T cell receptor beta chains listed below, sequenced in a study of cytomegalovirus exposure and HLA in healthy donors (dated by TCRdb to about 2017). The library was made by the immunoSEQ multiplex PCR assay. A mixture of 60 forward primers for TCR Vbeta segments and 13 reverse primers for TCR Jbeta segments was used in the multiplex PCR. This immuneACCESS table, as held by TCRdb, lists in-frame sequences with V and J called but not all clones. Of the missing ones, under half trace to an unresolved V gene in checked studies; the others have no known cause. The sample contains 150,000 to 200,000 clones, roughly 79% of them found a single time. The ten largest clones capture roughly 0.99% of the sample. Sequences were obtained from PBMCs. These receptors were obtained from a woman aged 40 to 50 in good health and CMV-seronegative.

The chain uses TRBV7-8 and TRBJ2-2, with D possibly matching TRBD1 (6 bases). The V end lost 3 bases, the J end lost 7 bases, and 9 bases lay between the germline ends. The CDR3 runs 13 residues. Per the germline V gene, CDR1 is SGHVS and CDR2 is FQNEAQ. The CDR3 loop is CASSFGQLGELFF. Here the CDR3 DNA reads TGTGCCAGCAGCTTTGGACAGCTCGGGGAGCTGTTTTTT. Complete variable domain (other parts from reference TRBV7-8 and TRBJ2-2): GAGVSQSPRYKVAKRGQDVALRCDPISGHVSLFWYQQALGQGPEFLTYFQNEAQLDKSGLPSDRFFAERPEGSVSTLKIQRTQQEDSAVYLCASSFGQLGELFFGEGSRLTVL.

The V gene is TRBV9, the J gene TRBJ2-1, with 9 nucleotides matching TRBD2. Losses at the gene ends were 1 base for V and 3 bases for J; bases not matched to a gene: 5. The V gene's germline CDR1 is SGDLS and CDR2 YYNGEE. The CDR3 length is 16 residues. The CDR3 reads CASSVTSGSSYNEQFF. In DNA, the CDR3 is TGTGCCAGCAGCGTAACTAGCGGGTCCAGCTACAATGAGCAGTTCTTC.

V usage is TRBV18 and J usage is TRBJ1-2; 8 bases are a match to TRBD1. Unmatched junction bases numbered 3, after V lost 3 bases and J lost 3 bases. This CDR3 is 14 amino acids long. CDR1 KGHSH and CDR2 LQKENI come from the germline V gene. Written as DNA, the CDR3 is TGTGCCAGCTCACCGACAGGGGCGGACTATGGCTACACCTTC. Its protein product is CASSPTGADYGYTF.

In this sample, this clone turned up once. The genes are TRBV28 and TRBJ2-7, with D possibly TRBD1 on 6 matching bases. V was shortened by 5 bases and J by 12 bases, with 26 bases between the two germline ends. CDR3 length equals 15 residues. Germline V gives CDR1 MDHEN, CDR2 SYDVKM. In DNA, the CDR3 is TGTGCCAGCAGTCGACAGGTTGGGACAACCTCAAAGCGGTACTTC. Translating it yields CASSRQVGTTSKRYF. Filled out from reference TRBV28 and TRBJ2-7, the complete variable domain reads DVKVTQSSRYLVKRTGEKVFLECVQDMDHENMFWYRQDPGLGLRLIYFSYDVKMKEKGDIPEGYSVSREKKERFSLILESASTNQTSMYLCASSRQVGTTSKRYFGPGTRLTVT.

Notes on this clone: Other nucleotide sequences from this sample produce the same CDR3. The rearrangement uses TRBV30 and TRBJ2-6, with D possibly matching TRBD1 (6 bases). Trimming took off 3 bases at V and 0 bases at J, with 9 bases between the two ends. Germline CDR1 is GTSNPN and CDR2 is SVGIG (reference sequence). The CDR3 length is 15 residues. The CDR3: CAWSLGGSGANVLTF. The CDR3, as DNA: TGTGCCTGGAGCCTAGGGGGCTCTGGGGCCAACGTCCTGACTTTC.

CDR3 nucleotide sequence: TGTGCCAGCAGCGTAGAGACTAGCGGGAGGGGTGAGCAGTTCTTC. As protein: CASSVETSGRGEQFF. The chain joins TRBV9 to TRBJ2-1; 14 bases match TRBD2. CDR1 and CDR2 (germline): SGDLS, YYNGEE. After removal of 0 bases from V and 9 bases from J, the junction contained 2 bases not matched to a gene. The CDR3 is made up of 15 amino acids.

In this sample, this clone turned up a few times. This chain connects TRBV19 to TRBJ1-1, with TRBD1 matching 8 bases. CDR3 length: 16 residues. After removal of 5 bases from V and 4 bases from J, the junction contained 12 bases not matched to a gene. Germline loops: CDR1 LNHDA, CDR2 SQIVND (reference sequence). This CDR3 reads CASSHTPGTGSTEAFF. The CDR3 DNA follows: TGTGCCAGTAGTCACACTCCCGGGACAGGTAGCACTGAAGCTTTCTTT.

The chain carries TRBV11-3 and TRBJ2-3; 14 bases fit TRBD2. The V and J ends lost 5 bases and 0 bases, in that order; junction bases with no gene match: 7. The CDR3 totals 18 residues. Germline V gene sequence: CDR1 SGHNT, CDR2 YENEEA. This chain's CDR3 is CASSAGTSGSPSTDTQYF. CDR3 DNA sequence: TGTGCCAGCAGCGCCGGGACTAGCGGGAGTCCTAGCACAGATACGCAGTATTTT.

This clone was recorded a few times. The V gene is TRBV19, the J gene TRBJ2-7; 7 nucleotides align to TRBD1. This CDR3 has 12 amino acids. V shed 5 bases, J shed 6 bases, and the junction held 4 bases outside the gene matches. Germline V CDR1 and CDR2: LNHDA, SQIVND (reference sequence). The CDR3 sequence is CASSANRGEQYF. DNA for the CDR3: TGTGCCAGTAGTGCGAACAGGGGCGAGCAGTACTTC.

J is TRBJ2-7 and V is TRBV5-1; possibly TRBD2 for D (5 bases). With 1 base removed from V and 5 bases from J, the gap between germline ends came to 10 bases. CDR3 length: 13 residues. Germline assignment: CDR1 SGHRS and CDR2 YFSETQ. The chain's CDR3 is CASSLRGAHEQYF. DNA of the CDR3: TGCGCCAGCAGCTTGCGGGGTGCCCACGAGCAGTACTTC.

The rearrangement links TRBV28 to TRBJ1-1, with a weak D call TRBD1 (5 bases). Germline V gene data show CDR1 as MDHEN and CDR2 as SYDVKM. This CDR3 comprises 14 residues. V dropped 5 bases and J dropped 6 bases, with 16 bases sitting between them. CDR3 protein: CASSLPGGVPEAFF. CDR3 DNA sequence: TGTGCCAGCAGTCTCCCCGGGGGGGTCCCTGAAGCTTTCTTT. Complete variable domain (other parts from reference TRBV28 and TRBJ1-1): DVKVTQSSRYLVKRTGEKVFLECVQDMDHENMFWYRQDPGLGLRLIYFSYDVKMKEKGDIPEGYSVSREKKERFSLILESASTNQTSMYLCASSLPGGVPEAFFGQGTRLTVV.

The gene calls are TRBV6-1 and TRBJ1-1, with D possibly being TRBD1 (5 bases). V lost 2 bases to trimming and J lost 1 base, with 17 bases between them. Germline V lookup: CDR1 MNHNS, CDR2 SASEGT. There are 17 residues in the CDR3. CDR3 sequence (DNA): TGTGCCAGCAGTGAACTCCCTCCAGGGAGGAAGAACACTGAAGCTTTCTTT. It codes for CASSELPPGRKNTEAFF.

In this sample, this clone turned up once. This sequence joins TRBV6-6 and TRBJ2-1, with 8 nucleotides matching TRBD2. CDR1 is MNHNY and CDR2 is SVGAGI in the germline V gene (reference sequence). The CDR3 runs 15 residues. The V gene end was trimmed by 6 bases and the J gene end by 0 bases; junction bases not matched to a gene: 4. The chain's CDR3 is CASRIGTSSYNEQFF. The DNA for the CDR3 is TGTGCCAGCAGAATCGGGACTAGCTCCTACAATGAGCAGTTCTTC.

The rearrangement uses TRBV9 and TRBJ2-5; no clear D. The CDR3 spans 13 residues. The germline V gene has CDR1 SGDLS and CDR2 YYNGEE. Trimming removed 0 bases at V and 5 bases at J, with 8 bases between. As DNA, the CDR3 is TGTGCCAGCAGCGTAGGTCGTTCCGAGACCCAGTACTTC. It specifies CASSVGRSETQYF.

The chain has TRBV11-3 and TRBJ2-5; possibly TRBD2 for D (5 bases). The CDR3 has 15 residues. Trimming removed 5 bases from V and 0 bases from J, with 13 bases in between. Germline V CDR1 and CDR2: SGHNT, YENEEA. The CDR3 DNA reads TGTGCCAGCAGCCTCGGACTGGGGTACCAAGAGACCCAGTACTTC. As protein: CASSLGLGYQETQYF. The full variable domain, rest sourced from reference TRBV11-3 and TRBJ2-5, is EAGVVQSPRYKIIEKKQPVAFWCNPISGHNTLYWYLQNLGQGPELLIRYENEEAVDDSQLPKDRFSAERLKGVDSTLKIQPAELGDSAVYLCASSLGLGYQETQYFGPGTRLLVL.

The chain has TRBV19 and TRBJ1-1; possibly TRBD1 for D (5 bases). The CDR3 length is 13 residues. The germline V and J ends were trimmed by 3 bases and 8 bases, with 13 bases remaining between them. The germline V gene encodes CDR1 LNHDA and CDR2 SQIVND (reference sequence). The CDR3: CASSILQGAEAFF. In DNA form, the CDR3 reads TGTGCCAGTAGTATCTTGCAGGGCGCGGAAGCTTTCTTT.

The rearrangement joins TRBV2 to TRBJ2-6, with TRBD1 matching over 8 bases. V gave up 4 bases and J gave up 4 bases; unmatched junction bases: 3. The CDR3 spans 15 residues. Germline V CDR1 and CDR2: SNHLY, FYNNEI. CDR3 loop: CASSVQGGGANVLTF. The CDR3 DNA reads as TGTGCCAGCAGTGTACAGGGGGGAGGGGCCAACGTCCTGACTTTC.

The chain couples TRBV30 to TRBJ1-5; D is uncertain. The CDR3 spans 13 residues. V lost 0 bases, J lost 0 bases, and 3 bases lay in between. Germline V lookup: CDR1 GTSNPN, CDR2 SVGIG (reference sequence). CDR3 residues: CAWSVSSNQPQHF. CDR3 sequence (DNA): TGTGCCTGGAGTGTTAGTAGCAATCAGCCCCAGCATTTT.

The chain has TRBV28 and TRBJ1-5; D gene uncertain. V was pared by 1 base and J by 1 base, with 11 bases between. The CDR3 has 16 amino acids. Germline values: CDR1 MDHEN, CDR2 SYDVKM. The CDR3 region has the DNA TGTGCCAGCAGTTTATTGCCGGGTCGAAGCAATCAGCCCCAGCATTTT. It translates to CASSLLPGRSNQPQHF.

J is TRBJ1-4 and V is TRBV5-6; TRBD1 agrees at 11 bases. The CDR3 consists of 15 residues. The germline gives CDR1 SGHDT, CDR2 YYEEEE. J gave up 5 bases and V 3 bases, and 3 bases lay outside the gene matches. The CDR3 spells CASSSRDRGNEKLFF. The CDR3 nucleotides are TGTGCCAGCAGCTCCCGGGACAGGGGGAATGAAAAACTGTTTTTT.

The chain uses TRBV19 and TRBJ2-7; a weak D match, TRBD1 (6 bases). CDR1 LNHDA and CDR2 SQIVND come from the germline V gene (reference sequence). Trimming took off 3 bases at V and 6 bases at J, with 15 bases between the two ends. The CDR3 extends over 14 amino acids. As DNA, the CDR3 is TGTGCCAGTAGTATCGGCAGGGGAACCCCCGAGCAGTACTTC. Its translation is CASSIGRGTPEQYF.

The rearrangement uses TRBV28 and TRBJ1-1, with a possible D match to TRBD1 (5 bases). Germline CDR1 MDHEN, CDR2 SYDVKM. The CDR3 length is 12 residues. Trimming cost V 2 bases and J 10 bases, with 11 bases left between them. The DNA for the CDR3 is TGTGCCAGCAGTTTAGGTCAGGGTGGAGCTTTCTTT. Translating it yields CASSLGQGGAFF.

This clone was observed a few times. The chain employs TRBV10-3 and TRBJ2-6, with D perhaps matching TRBD2 (6 bases). The V end lost 6 bases, the J end lost 2 bases, and 14 bases lay between the germline ends. Germline CDR1 and CDR2: ENHRY and SYGVKD. CDR3 length: 16 amino acids. CDR3 residues: CAISQAGSTGANVLTF. Written as DNA, the CDR3 is TGTGCCATCAGCCAAGCGGGTAGTACTGGGGCCAACGTCCTGACTTTC.

Only a few counts were recorded for this clone. In nucleotides, the CDR3 is TGTGCCAGTAGCCCCGGGCTAGCGGGAGACGAGCAGTACTTC. Protein sequence: CASSPGLAGDEQYF. V gene TRBV19 combines with J gene TRBJ2-7; 10 nucleotides align to TRBD2. The CDR3 contains 14 residues. V lost 6 bases and J lost 5; bases outside the gene matches: 7. Germline loops: CDR1 LNHDA, CDR2 SQIVND (reference sequence).

The chain carries TRBV30 and TRBJ2-1; D is ambiguous. The CDR3 is made up of 13 amino acids. CDR1 is GTSNPN and CDR2 is SVGIG in the germline V gene (reference sequence). Trimming stripped 0 bases from V and 7 bases from J, with 10 bases between. DNA for the CDR3: TGTGCCTGGAGTGTATGGGTGCGGAATGAGCAGTTCTTC. It encodes CAWSVWVRNEQFF.

The J gene is TRBJ2-1, the V gene TRBV19, with a weak D call TRBD2 (6 bases). The CDR3 is made up of 16 amino acids. Germline-derived CDR1 and CDR2 are LNHDA and SQIVND (reference sequence). For the CDR3, the DNA is TGTGCTACTAGCTCACCTGGTGGGACGAAGCGTTATGAGCAGTTCTTC. Its protein product is CATSSPGGTKRYEQFF. The variable domain in full, with the rest retrieved from reference TRBV19 and TRBJ2-1, is DGGITQSPKYLFRKEGQNVTLSCEQNLNHDAMYWYRQDPGQGLRLIYYSQIVNDFQKGDIAEGYSVSREKKESFPLTVTSAQKNPTAFYLCATSSPGGTKRYEQFFGPGTRLTVL.

CDR3 in amino acids: CSAALGDTQYF. Written as DNA, the CDR3 is TGCAGTGCTGCTCTAGGCGATACGCAGTATTTT. This sequence joins TRBV20-1 and TRBJ2-3, with D hard to call. Germline-derived CDR1 and CDR2 are DFQATT and SNEGSKA (reference sequence). CDR3 length: 11 amino acids. Trimming took off 5 bases at V and 6 bases at J, with 9 bases between the two ends.